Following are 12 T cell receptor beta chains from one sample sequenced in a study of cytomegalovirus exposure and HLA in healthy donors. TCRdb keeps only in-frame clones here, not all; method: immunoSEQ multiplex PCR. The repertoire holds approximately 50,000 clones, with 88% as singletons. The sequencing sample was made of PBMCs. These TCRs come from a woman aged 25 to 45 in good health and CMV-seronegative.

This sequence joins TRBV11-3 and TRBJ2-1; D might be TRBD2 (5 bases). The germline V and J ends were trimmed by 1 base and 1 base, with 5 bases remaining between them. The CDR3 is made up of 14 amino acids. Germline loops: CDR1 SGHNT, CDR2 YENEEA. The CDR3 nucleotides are TGTGCCAGCAGCTTAGGCGGGTCCTACAATGAGCAGTTCTTC. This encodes CASSLGGSYNEQFF.

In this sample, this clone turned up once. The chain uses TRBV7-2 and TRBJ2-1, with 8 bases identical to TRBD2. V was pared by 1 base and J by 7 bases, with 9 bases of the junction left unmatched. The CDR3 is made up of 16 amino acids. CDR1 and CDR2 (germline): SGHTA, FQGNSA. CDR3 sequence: CASSLGLSGATNEQFF. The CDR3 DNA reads TGTGCCAGCAGCTTAGGGCTTAGCGGGGCGACGAATGAGCAGTTCTTC.

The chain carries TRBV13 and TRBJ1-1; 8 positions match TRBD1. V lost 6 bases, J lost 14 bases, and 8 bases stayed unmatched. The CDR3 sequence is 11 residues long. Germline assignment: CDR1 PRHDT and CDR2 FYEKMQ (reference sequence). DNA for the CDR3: TGTGCCAGCAGAGAGGGACAGGCCGTCTTCTTT. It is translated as CASREGQAVFF.

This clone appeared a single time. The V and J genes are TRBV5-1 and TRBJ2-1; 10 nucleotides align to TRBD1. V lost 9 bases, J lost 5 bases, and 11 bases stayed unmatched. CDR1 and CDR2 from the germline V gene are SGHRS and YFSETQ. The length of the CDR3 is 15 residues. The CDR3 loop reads CATKTGTGVDNEQFF. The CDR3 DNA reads TGCGCCACAAAAACGGGGACAGGGGTTGACAATGAGCAGTTCTTC.

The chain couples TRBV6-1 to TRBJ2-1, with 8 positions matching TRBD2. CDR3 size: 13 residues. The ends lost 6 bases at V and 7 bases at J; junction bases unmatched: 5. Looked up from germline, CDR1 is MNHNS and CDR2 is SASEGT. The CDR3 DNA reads TGTGCCAGCAGACCGGGAGGGGGAAATGAGCAGTTCTTC. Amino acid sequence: CASRPGGGNEQFF.

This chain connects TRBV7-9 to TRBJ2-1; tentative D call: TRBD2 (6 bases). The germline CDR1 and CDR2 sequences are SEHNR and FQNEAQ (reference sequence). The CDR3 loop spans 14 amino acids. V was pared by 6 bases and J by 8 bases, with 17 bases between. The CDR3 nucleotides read TGTGCCAGCAGGACTAGTGGCCTTCGCTATGAGCAGTTCTTC. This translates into CASRTSGLRYEQFF.

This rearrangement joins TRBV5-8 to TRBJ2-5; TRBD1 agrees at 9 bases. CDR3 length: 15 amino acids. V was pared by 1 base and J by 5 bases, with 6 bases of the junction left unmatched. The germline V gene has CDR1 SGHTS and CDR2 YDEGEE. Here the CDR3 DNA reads TGTGCCAGCAGCTTGCGATCCGGGACAGGGGAGACCCAGTACTTC. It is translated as CASSLRSGTGETQYF.

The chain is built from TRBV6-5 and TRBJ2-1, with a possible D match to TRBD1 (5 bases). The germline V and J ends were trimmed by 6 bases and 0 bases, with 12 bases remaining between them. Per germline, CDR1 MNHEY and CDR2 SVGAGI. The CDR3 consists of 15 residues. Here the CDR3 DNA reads TGTGCCAGCAGACTACAGGAGCCCTCCTACAATGAGCAGTTCTTC. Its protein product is CASRLQEPSYNEQFF.

CDR3 sequence reads: CASSRGLGFTEAFF. CDR3 DNA: TGTGCCAGCAGCAGGGGGCTGGGGTTCACTGAAGCTTTCTTT. This sequence joins TRBV6-5 and TRBJ1-1, with 8 bases lining up with TRBD1. Germline V CDR1 and CDR2: MNHEY, SVGAGI. The CDR3 totals 14 residues. The junction had 7 bases not matched to a gene; V was cut back by 6 bases and J by 4 bases.

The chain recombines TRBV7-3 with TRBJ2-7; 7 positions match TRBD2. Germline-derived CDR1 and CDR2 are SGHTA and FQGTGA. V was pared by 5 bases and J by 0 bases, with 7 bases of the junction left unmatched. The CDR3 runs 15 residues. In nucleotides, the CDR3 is TGTGCCAGCAGCCCCACCGGGGGGAGCTCCTACGAGCAGTACTTC. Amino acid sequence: CASSPTGGSSYEQYF.

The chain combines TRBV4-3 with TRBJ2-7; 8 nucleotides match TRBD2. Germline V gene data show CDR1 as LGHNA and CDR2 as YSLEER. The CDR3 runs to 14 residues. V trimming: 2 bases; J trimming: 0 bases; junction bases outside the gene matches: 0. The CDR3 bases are TGCGCCAGCAGCCAAAGCGGGGGCTCCTACGAGCAGTACTTC. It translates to CASSQSGGSYEQYF.

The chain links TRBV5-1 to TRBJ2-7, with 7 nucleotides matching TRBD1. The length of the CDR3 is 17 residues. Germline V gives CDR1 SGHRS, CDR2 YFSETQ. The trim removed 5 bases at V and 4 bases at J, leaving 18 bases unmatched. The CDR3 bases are TGCGCCAGCAGTTACGATATGAAAACCGGGACAGATTACGAGCAGTACTTC. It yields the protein CASSYDMKTGTDYEQYF.